This is a list of T cell receptor beta chains from one sample in a study of shared clonotypes between healthy human individuals. The protocol was immunoSEQ multiplex PCR, while the TCRdb copy is restricted to in-frame clones and leaves out a portion. This sample has about 470,000 clones, with around 75% found just once. Sequencing was carried out using PBMCs. These receptors all stem from a woman aged 40-49 years in good health. Some clones in this sample may be carry-over from other donors' samples. CDR3s include the opening cysteine and the closing phenylalanine or tryptophan. Not all rows give a size; the values are once, few, many and, for expanded clones, a class.

TRBJ2-1	-	TRBV7-2	CASSLGPGTNEQFF
TRBJ2-1	-	TRBV5-1	CASSWGTSGDNEQFF
TRBJ2-7	-	TRBV2	CASSKVGTAPGQYF
TRBJ1-4	once	TRBV28	CASSLSGGTLNEKLFF
TRBJ2-1	-	TRBV28	CASHRRGGRGSYNEQFF
TRBJ2-1	-	TRBV7-9	CASSTPFSSGRQDNEQFF
TRBJ1-5	-	TRBV5-4	CASSGDKNQPQHF
TRBJ2-1	-	TRBV9	CASSVGGGAYNEQFF
TRBJ1-1	-	TRBV4-2	CASSHDRDMNTEAFF
TRBJ1-4	-	TRBV15	CATSDRAVNEKLFF
TRBJ1-1	few	TRBV7-9	CASSLRDTEAFF
TRBJ1-1	once	TRBV14	CASSQGQLAGTEAFF
TRBJ2-7	-	TRBV5-1	CASSWSATDVSYEQYF
TRBJ1-2	-	TRBV6-9	CASRQGTPTLYGYTF
TRBJ1-2	once	TRBV18	CASSPSGSRTNYGYTF
TRBJ2-7	-	TRBV23-1	CASSQPGTFSSYEQYF
TRBJ2-3	-	TRBV10-2	CASAVSGIGDTQYF
TRBJ1-5	-	TRBV7-2	CASSPLDRDHNQPQHF
TRBJ2-4	-	TRBV30	CAWSVRAGGDIQYF
TRBJ2-1	-	TRBV11-2	CASSLGGGEQFF
TRBJ2-3	-	TRBV4-1	CASSHRGHGTSGSRLPTDTQYF
TRBJ2-1	-	TRBV19	CASSTAELAPYNEQFF
TRBJ1-2	-	TRBV2	CASSEGAFYGYTF
TRBJ2-1	-	TRBV5-1	CASSLTTGGSNEQFF
TRBJ1-1	-	TRBV9	CASSGRQGGTEAFF
TRBJ2-3	-	TRBV6-4	CASSETGLSTDTQYF
TRBJ2-7	-	TRBV7-2	CASSLGVAGGNEQYF
TRBJ2-5	-	TRBV18	CASSPGLVSETQYF
TRBJ2-1	few	TRBV30	CASGREGRNEQFF
TRBJ1-1	-	TRBV5-6	CASSPQGKTEAFF
TRBJ1-1	-	TRBV4-2	CASSQETTSDTEAFF
TRBJ2-7	-	TRBV6-1	CASSQTGAFYEQYF
TRBJ2-7	-	TRBV20-1	CSARVGYEQYF
TRBJ2-2	-	TRBV19	CASSGTSMTGELFF
TRBJ1-5	-	TRBV2	CASSSGGPNQPQHF
TRBJ1-2	-	TRBV28	CASSLLNSQNYGYTF
TRBJ1-4	-	TRBV7-2	CASSLVGSRNEKLFF
TRBJ1-1	-	TRBV10-3	CAISDPRQGRPEAFF
TRBJ2-7	-	TRBV28	CASSLSQGAGEQYF
TRBJ1-4	-	TRBV5-1	CASSLTAYNEKLFF
TRBJ1-2	-	TRBV28	CASSSTLTGARDGYTF
TRBJ2-4	-	TRBV19	CASSIGLAGGKGKNIQYF
TRBJ1-6	once	TRBV5-1	CASSLVAANSPLHF
TRBJ2-2	-	TRBV6-1	CASSEEPNTGELFF
TRBJ1-4	-	TRBV28	CASSIPGTGVEKLFF
TRBJ2-1	-	TRBV30	CAWSVESSGYNEQFF
TRBJ2-1	-	TRBV6-5	CASSYEVGNNEQFF
TRBJ1-5	-	TRBV19	CASSMTREGGSNQPQHF
TRBJ1-4	-	TRBV30	CAWRGAGGEKLFF
TRBJ2-3	-	TRBV7-2	CASSLYEVGADTQYF
TRBJ2-7	-	TRBV6-1	CASSRQGRVEQYF
TRBJ1-4	-	TRBV25-1	CASKGAVEKLFF
TRBJ1-2	-	TRBV29-1	CSVERQGSGYTF
TRBJ1-1	-	TRBV6-5	CASSHTGSGGTEAFF
-	-	TRBV9	CASSVNRGSEQYF
TRBJ1-5	-	TRBV7-2	CASSLRQGQPQHF
TRBJ1-1	few	TRBV2	CASSEAGSYTEAFF
TRBJ1-5	-	TRBV15	CATSRVRGGQNQPQHF
TRBJ2-1	-	TRBV6-1	CASSGLAASYNEQFF
TRBJ2-7	-	TRBV7-2	CASSLEGHKLFEQYF